The source of this T cell receptor (beta chain) is a study of shared clonotypes between healthy human individuals. This CDR3 contains 13 residues. Germline V gene sequence: CDR1 MGHDK, CDR2 SYGVNS. Losses at the gene ends were 8 bases for V and 5 bases for J; bases not matched to a gene: 3. Only in-frame clones appear in the TCRdb table, and some are missing; sequencing was by immunoSEQ multiplex PCR. The sample yields around 1.4 million clones, about 98.5% seen once. The specimen was naive CD4+ T cells sorted from blood. As to subset: CD45RA+ positively selected. This TCR derives from a man aged 25-45 years in good health. V and J are TRBV25-1 and TRBJ2-7, with TRBD2 identical over 13 bases. This CDR3 is CASRTSGSHEQYF. The CDR3 DNA follows: TGTGCCAGCCGGACTAGCGGGAGCCACGAGCAGTACTTC.